This TCR beta chain was sequenced in a study of cytomegalovirus exposure and HLA in healthy donors. As for this clone: As yet, its antigen is unknown.

Germline values: CDR1 MNHEY, CDR2 SVGAGI. Unmatched junction bases numbered 15, after V lost 4 bases and J lost 7 bases. The CDR3 contains 16 residues. PCR was performed using 60 Vbeta and 13 Jbeta primers. Clones were sequenced by immunoSEQ multiplex PCR, and TCRdb holds only the in-frame ones, with some missing. The data contain roughly 200,000 clones, around three quarters of them seen just once; the ten biggest clones take up 1.8%. Study-wide points: It was reported in a later analysis that an Asian-associated ancestry cluster showed fewer N-insertions than the roughly 620-donor mean. Reportedly, TCR beta sequences accurately predicted HLA-A and HLA-B alleles in most subjects.

The rearrangement uses TRBV6-5 and TRBJ1-1; 7 bases are shared with TRBD1. The sequenced sample consisted of PBMCs. This TCR was sampled from a woman in her 30s in good health and CMV-seronegative. The CDR3 spells CASSSKGFRDRREAFF. The CDR3 bases are TGTGCCAGCAGTTCCAAAGGCTTCCGGGACAGACGTGAAGCTTTCTTT.